Below, 22 T cell receptor beta chains from the same sample are listed, as sequenced in a study of technical replicates of blood from a few donors. Sequencing was performed with immunoSEQ multiplex PCR; in TCRdb, only in-frame clones are kept and a portion is missing. The table records nearly 80,000 clones, about nine tenths of them present only once. The sequencing sample was made of T cells isolated from PBMCs. The receptors derive from a human donor in good health.

V is TRBV4-1 and J is TRBJ2-3; D not certain. From germline, CDR1 is MGHRA and CDR2 YSYEKL. Trimming removed 0 bases from V and 1 base from J, with 8 bases in between. The CDR3 extends over 15 amino acids. The chain's CDR3 is CASSQDGVGTDTQYF. The CDR3, as DNA: TGCGCCAGCAGCCAAGATGGAGTAGGCACAGATACGCAGTATTTT.

CDR3 sequence (DNA): TGTGCCAGCAGTGAAGCTCCGGGCAGGGGGTACGAGCAGTACTTC. It is translated as CASSEAPGRGYEQYF. The rearrangement joins TRBV2 to TRBJ2-7, with TRBD1 identical over 7 bases. Germline CDR1 reads SNHLY; CDR2 reads FYNNEI. The V segment lost 0 bases and the J segment 4 bases; nucleotides outside the gene matches: 6. There are 15 residues in the CDR3.

This chain links TRBV2 with TRBJ1-3; 7 nucleotides match TRBD1. V trimming: 6 bases; J trimming: 2 bases; junction bases outside the gene matches: 7. The CDR3 consists of 15 residues. Germline CDR1 SNHLY, CDR2 FYNNEI. The CDR3 sequence: CASRESTGPGNTIYF. For the CDR3, the DNA is TGTGCCAGCAGGGAGTCGACAGGGCCTGGAAACACCATATATTTT.

The chain employs TRBV29-1 and TRBJ2-2; TRBD1 agrees at 7 bases. Germline V CDR1 and CDR2: SQVTM, ANQGSEA. CDR3 size: 14 residues. The trim removed 6 bases at V and 7 bases at J, leaving 11 bases unmatched. The CDR3 DNA reads as TGCAGCGTAATAGGACAGGCCGGGGACGGGGAGCTGTTTTTT. Its protein is CSVIGQAGDGELFF.

The rearrangement joins TRBV28 to TRBJ2-7, with D possibly TRBD1 on 5 matching bases. There are 13 residues in the CDR3. The germline V and J ends were trimmed by 8 bases and 2 bases, with 13 bases remaining between them. CDR1 is MDHEN, CDR2 SYDVKM, per germline. CDR3 nucleotide sequence: TGTGCCAGCGGCCCCTCGACAGCCTACGAGCAGTACTTC. Amino acid sequence: CASGPSTAYEQYF. The entire variable domain, with the rest obtained from reference TRBV28 and TRBJ2-7, is as follows: DVKVTQSSRYLVKRTGEKVFLECVQDMDHENMFWYRQDPGLGLRLIYFSYDVKMKEKGDIPEGYSVSREKKERFSLILESASTNQTSMYLCASGPSTAYEQYFGPGTRLTVT.

In its sample, this clone was seen once. The rearrangement uses TRBV12-5 and TRBJ1-5; 10 nucleotides line up with TRBD1. This CDR3 spans 16 amino acids. Trimming at V came to 3 bases and at J to 5 bases, leaving 7 bases not matched to a gene. Germline values: CDR1 LGHNT, CDR2 FRNRAP. CDR3 nucleotides: TGTGCTAGTGGTTTAGCGACAGGGGGCTTGGATCAGCCCCAGCATTTT. It encodes CASGLATGGLDQPQHF.

V usage is TRBV19 and J usage is TRBJ2-3; 7 bases align to TRBD1. The CDR3 loop spans 15 amino acids. The V gene's germline CDR1 is LNHDA and CDR2 SQIVND (reference sequence). V shed 6 bases, J shed 3 bases, and the junction held 9 bases outside the gene matches. The CDR3 DNA sequence: TGTGCCAGTAGCCTAGACAGGGAGTTGACAGATACGCAGTATTTT. Translation: CASSLDRELTDTQYF.

The V call is TRBV14, the J call TRBJ1-2, with a possible D match to TRBD1 (5 bases). This CDR3 comprises 13 residues. The germline V gene has CDR1 SGHDN and CDR2 FVKESK. The ends were cut back, 4 bases at V and 6 bases at J, with 12 bases in the middle. CDR3 protein: CASSPQGYDGYTF. The CDR3 DNA is TGTGCCAGCAGCCCCCAGGGTTACGATGGCTACACCTTC. Full variable domain (missing parts from reference TRBV14 and TRBJ1-2): EAGVTQFPSHSVIEKGQTVTLRCDPISGHDNLYWYRRVMGKEIKFLLHFVKESKQDESGMPNNRFLAERTGGTYSTLKVQPAELEDSGVYFCASSPQGYDGYTFGSGTRLTVV.

There are a few counts of this clone. The chain couples TRBV9 to TRBJ2-3; 9 bases line up with TRBD2. The germline CDR1 and CDR2 sequences are SGDLS and YYNGEE. V lost 0 bases to trimming and J lost 4 bases; unmatched junction nucleotides: 0. The length of the CDR3 is 14 residues. DNA for the CDR3: TGTGCCAGCAGCGTAGGACTAGCGGCAGATACGCAGTATTTT. Its protein is CASSVGLAADTQYF.

The J gene is TRBJ2-7, the V gene TRBV6-1; no firm D call. The V end was cut by 2 bases, the J end by 0 bases, with 8 bases between. The CDR3 runs to 14 residues. Germline CDR1 and CDR2: MNHNS and SASEGT. The CDR3 region is CASSEWSNSYEQYF. As DNA, the CDR3 is TGTGCCAGCAGTGAATGGAGTAACTCCTACGAGCAGTACTTC.

The chain carries TRBV30 and TRBJ1-4, with D uncertain. Germline V lookup: CDR1 GTSNPN, CDR2 SVGIG (reference sequence). This CDR3 is built from 13 residues. V dropped 3 bases and J dropped 7 bases, with 12 bases sitting between them. The CDR3 sequence: CAWSRLSAEKLFF. CDR3 nucleotide sequence: TGTGCCTGGAGCAGGCTTTCGGCTGAAAAACTGTTTTTT.

The chain has TRBV28 and TRBJ2-1, with a possible D match to TRBD2 (6 bases). Per the germline V gene, CDR1 is MDHEN and CDR2 is SYDVKM. CDR3 length: 14 residues. Trimming removed 5 bases at V and 15 bases at J, with 23 bases between. CDR3: CASSRSVYSGQRFF. CDR3 nucleotides: TGTGCCAGCAGTCGGTCGGTTTATAGCGGCCAGAGGTTCTTC. Looking up the rest from reference TRBV28 and TRBJ2-1 gives the full variable domain: DVKVTQSSRYLVKRTGEKVFLECVQDMDHENMFWYRQDPGLGLRLIYFSYDVKMKEKGDIPEGYSVSREKKERFSLILESASTNQTSMYLCASSRSVYSGQRFFGPGTRLTVL.

CDR3 amino acids: CASSWRDGNTEAFF. The CDR3 DNA is TGTGCCAGTAGTTGGAGGGACGGGAACACTGAAGCTTTCTTT. The chain joins TRBV19 to TRBJ1-1; the D gene is possibly TRBD1 (5 bases). The germline CDR1 and CDR2 sequences are LNHDA and SQIVND (reference sequence). V lost 5 bases, J lost 1 base, and 11 bases lay in between. This CDR3 comprises 14 residues.

This chain connects TRBV6-4 to TRBJ2-1; 8 nucleotides line up with TRBD2. The CDR3 spans 16 residues. The junction had 5 bases not matched to a gene; V was cut back by 0 bases and J by 4 bases. Germline V gives CDR1 MRHNA, CDR2 SNTAGT. CDR3 sequence: CASSDSPGGPYNEQFF. The CDR3 bases are TGTGCCAGCAGTGACTCCCCGGGAGGGCCGTACAATGAGCAGTTCTTC.

The V call is TRBV30, the J call TRBJ2-3; TRBD1 agrees at 9 bases. V gave up 2 bases and J gave up 5 bases; unmatched junction bases: 5. The CDR3 loop spans 14 amino acids. CDR1 GTSNPN and CDR2 SVGIG come from the germline V gene (reference sequence). The CDR3 sequence: CAWSRTGVGDTQYF. The CDR3 bases are TGTGCCTGGAGTAGGACAGGGGTTGGAGATACGCAGTATTTT. Drawing the rest from reference TRBV30 and TRBJ2-3, the complete variable domain is SQTIHQWPATLVQPVGSPLSLECTVEGTSNPNLYWYRQAAGRGLQLLFYSVGIGQISSEVPQNLSASRPQDRQFILSSKKLLLSDSGFYLCAWSRTGVGDTQYFGPGTRLTVL.

The chain carries TRBV29-1 and TRBJ1-1, with D maybe TRBD1 (6 bases). The length of the CDR3 is 14 residues. In germline, CDR1 is SQVTM, CDR2 ANQGSEA. Trimming took off 1 base at V and 1 base at J, with 10 bases between the two ends. The DNA for the CDR3 is TGCAGCGTTGAAGGGGTGACAGGGAACACTGAAGCTTTCTTT. It specifies CSVEGVTGNTEAFF.

The chain recombines TRBV19 with TRBJ1-1, with D unresolved. Per the germline V gene, CDR1 is LNHDA and CDR2 is SQIVND (reference sequence). The CDR3 has 13 residues. V shed 0 bases and J shed 7 bases, with 9 bases lying between them. CDR3 region: CASSIDSTGEAFF. The CDR3 nucleotides read TGTGCCAGTAGTATAGATTCGACGGGTGAAGCTTTCTTT. The whole variable domain, remainder taken from reference TRBV19 and TRBJ1-1, is DGGITQSPKYLFRKEGQNVTLSCEQNLNHDAMYWYRQDPGQGLRLIYYSQIVNDFQKGDIAEGYSVSREKKESFPLTVTSAQKNPTAFYLCASSIDSTGEAFFGQGTRLTVV.

The chain joins TRBV10-3 to TRBJ2-7; D might be TRBD1 (6 bases). The CDR3 consists of 12 residues. Germline V lookup: CDR1 ENHRY, CDR2 SYGVKD. V was pared by 11 bases and J by 4 bases, with 15 bases between. CDR3 in DNA: TGTGCCGCCCTGGGGGCGAGTTACGAGCAGTACTTC. It encodes CAALGASYEQYF.

This chain uses TRBV7-6 with TRBJ2-7; TRBD1 matches at 7 bases. The CDR3 length is 12 residues. The J segment lost 11 bases and the V segment lost 4 bases, leaving 8 bases of the junction unmatched. Per germline, CDR1 SGHVS and CDR2 FNYEAQ. The CDR3 here is CASSSQQGNKYF. DNA of the CDR3: TGTGCCAGCAGCTCACAACAGGGGAATAAGTACTTC.

This clone was counted once. The chain carries TRBV11-2 and TRBJ2-6; tentatively, D is TRBD2 (5 bases). Trimming took off 2 bases at V and 6 bases at J, with 14 bases between the two ends. CDR1 and CDR2 from the germline V gene are SGHAT and FQNNGV. The CDR3 contains 16 residues. The CDR3 nucleotides are TGTGCCAGCAGCTTAATCGGGGTCTACGTGGCCAACGTCCTGACTTTC. It specifies CASSLIGVYVANVLTF.

V usage is TRBV7-8 and J usage is TRBJ2-3, with TRBD2 as a possible D gene (6 bases). From germline, CDR1 is SGHVS and CDR2 FQNEAQ. This CDR3 spans 15 amino acids. Trimming shortened V by 3 bases and J by 2 bases, and 12 bases separated the two germline ends. This chain's CDR3 is CASSFQRAHTDTQYF. The DNA of the CDR3 is TGTGCCAGCAGCTTCCAGCGGGCCCACACAGATACGCAGTATTTT.

The genes are TRBV28 and TRBJ1-1, with a possible D match to TRBD1 (6 bases). V dropped 5 bases and J dropped 3 bases, with 13 bases sitting between them. Germline V gene lookup returns CDR1 MDHEN and CDR2 SYDVKM. There are 14 residues in the CDR3. CDR3 loop: CASSHAGQHTEAFF. In nucleotides, the CDR3 is TGTGCCAGCAGTCATGCCGGACAGCACACTGAAGCTTTCTTT.